A single sample gave rise to the 6 T cell receptor beta chains below, sequenced in a study of T cell responses to AZD1222 COVID-19 vaccine. Measured with immunoSEQ multiplex PCR; TCRdb has only the in-frame clones, and not every one. The repertoire holds under 130,000 clones, with approximately 92% as singletons. The material was peripheral blood, obtained 28 days after the second AZD1222 dose. The receptors were sampled from an adult who received the AZD1222 COVID-19 vaccine.

This rearrangement joins TRBV5-1 to TRBJ1-4; the D gene is possibly TRBD1 (5 bases). V was shortened by 2 bases and J by 8 bases, with 13 bases between the two germline ends. The length of the CDR3 is 14 residues. The germline V gene has CDR1 SGHRS and CDR2 YFSETQ. The CDR3 nucleotides are TGCGCCAGCAGCTTAGGACTAGAGGGGGAAAAACTGTTTTTT. It codes for CASSLGLEGEKLFF. Drawing the rest from reference TRBV5-1 and TRBJ1-4, the complete variable domain is KAGVTQTPRYLIKTRGQQVTLSCSPISGHRSVSWYQQTPGQGLQFLFEYFSETQRNKGNFPGRFSGRQFSNSRSEMNVSTLELGDSALYLCASSLGLEGEKLFFGSGTQLSVL.

V usage is TRBV9 and J usage is TRBJ2-1, with TRBD2 matching 8 bases. CDR3 size: 15 residues. V shed 0 bases and J 9 bases; nucleotides not matched to a gene: 8. Germline V gene data show CDR1 as SGDLS and CDR2 as YYNGEE. The CDR3 DNA reads TGTGCCAGCAGCGTAGGGCCGGGAGGGCCGGGTGAGCAGTTCTTC. Amino acids: CASSVGPGGPGEQFF. The entire variable domain, with the rest obtained from reference TRBV9 and TRBJ2-1, is as follows: DSGVTQTPKHLITATGQRVTLRCSPRSGDLSVYWYQQSLDQGLQFLIQYYNGEERAKGNILERFSAQQFPDLHSELNLSSLELGDSALYFCASSVGPGGPGEQFFGPGTRLTVL.

This sequence joins TRBV28 and TRBJ1-2; TRBD1 is a possible D gene (5 bases). Trimming removed 6 bases at V and 3 bases at J, with 8 bases between. CDR1 and CDR2 from the germline V gene are MDHEN and SYDVKM. This CDR3 region has 12 residues. The CDR3 loop reads CASSPTDYGYTF. The CDR3, as DNA: TGTGCCAGCAGCCCGACAGACTATGGCTACACCTTC.

This clone occurred once. The CDR3 region has the DNA TGTGCCAGCAGCCAAGCAACTAATGAAAAACTGTTTTTT. Translating gives CASSQATNEKLFF. This chain joins TRBV3-1 (or the pseudogene TRBV3-2) and TRBJ1-4; D not certain. Germline CDR1 reads LGHDT; CDR2 reads YNNKEL (reference sequence). V was shortened by 1 base and J by 0 bases, with 0 bases between the two germline ends. This CDR3 region has 13 residues.

This clone came up once. The J gene is TRBJ2-3, the V gene TRBV28; 11 positions agree with TRBD2. J gave up 6 bases and V 3 bases, and 8 bases lay outside the gene matches. Germline-derived CDR1 and CDR2 are MDHEN and SYDVKM. There are 16 residues in the CDR3. The CDR3 protein is CASSFEASGRSDTQYF. In DNA form, the CDR3 reads TGTGCCAGCAGTTTTGAGGCTAGCGGGAGGTCGGATACGCAGTATTTT.

The CDR3 DNA reads as TGTGCCAGCAGCTTGTCGCCACAGGGCTCTGGAAACACCATATATTTT. Protein product: CASSLSPQGSGNTIYF. This chain links TRBV7-8 with TRBJ1-3, with D possibly matching TRBD1 (6 bases). This CDR3 region has 16 residues. The germline gives CDR1 SGHVS, CDR2 FQNEAQ. V lost 3 bases to trimming and J lost 0 bases, with 12 bases between them.